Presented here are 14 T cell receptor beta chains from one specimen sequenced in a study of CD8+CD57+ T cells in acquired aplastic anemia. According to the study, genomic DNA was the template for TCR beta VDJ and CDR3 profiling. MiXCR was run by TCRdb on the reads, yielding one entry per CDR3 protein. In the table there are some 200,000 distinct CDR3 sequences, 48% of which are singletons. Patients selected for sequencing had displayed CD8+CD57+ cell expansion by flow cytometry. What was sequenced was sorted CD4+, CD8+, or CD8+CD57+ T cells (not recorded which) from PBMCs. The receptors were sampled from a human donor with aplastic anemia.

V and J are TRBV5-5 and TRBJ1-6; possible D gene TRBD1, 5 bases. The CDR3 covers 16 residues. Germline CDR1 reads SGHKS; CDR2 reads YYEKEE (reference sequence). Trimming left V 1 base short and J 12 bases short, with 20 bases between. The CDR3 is CASSLRDVQNSGPLHF. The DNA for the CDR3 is TGTGCCAGCAGCTTGCGGGACGTTCAAAATAGCGGACCCCTCCACTTT.

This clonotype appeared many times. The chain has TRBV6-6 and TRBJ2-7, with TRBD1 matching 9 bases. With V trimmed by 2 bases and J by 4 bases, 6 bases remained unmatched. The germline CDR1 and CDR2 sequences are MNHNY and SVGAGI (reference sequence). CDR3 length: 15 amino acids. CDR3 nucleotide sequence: TGTGCCAGCAGTTACCCCGGGACAGGGAGGTACGAGCAGTACTTC. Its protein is CASSYPGTGRYEQYF.

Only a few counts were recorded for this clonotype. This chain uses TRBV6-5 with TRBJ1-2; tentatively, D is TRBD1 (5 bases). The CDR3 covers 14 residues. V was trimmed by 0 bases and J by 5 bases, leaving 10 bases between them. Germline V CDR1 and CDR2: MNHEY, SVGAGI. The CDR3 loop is CASSYSSGGYGYTF. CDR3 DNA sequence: TGTGCCAGCAGTTACTCGAGCGGGGGGTATGGCTACACCTTC.

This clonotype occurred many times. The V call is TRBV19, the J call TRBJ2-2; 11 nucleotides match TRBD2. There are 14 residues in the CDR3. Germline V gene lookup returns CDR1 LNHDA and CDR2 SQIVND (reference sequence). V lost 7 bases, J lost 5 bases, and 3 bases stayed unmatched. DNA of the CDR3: TGTGCCAGTACCCGGACTAGCGGGACCGGGGAGCTGTTTTTT. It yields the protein CASTRTSGTGELFF. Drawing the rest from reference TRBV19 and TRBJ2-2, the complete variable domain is DGGITQSPKYLFRKEGQNVTLSCEQNLNHDAMYWYRQDPGQGLRLIYYSQIVNDFQKGDIAEGYSVSREKKESFPLTVTSAQKNPTAFYLCASTRTSGTGELFFGEGSRLTVL.

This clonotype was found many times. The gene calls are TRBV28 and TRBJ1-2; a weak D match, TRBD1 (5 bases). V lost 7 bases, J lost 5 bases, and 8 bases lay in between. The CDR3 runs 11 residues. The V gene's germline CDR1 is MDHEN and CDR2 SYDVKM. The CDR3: CASTWGYGYTF. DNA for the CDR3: TGTGCCAGCACGTGGGGGTATGGCTACACCTTC.

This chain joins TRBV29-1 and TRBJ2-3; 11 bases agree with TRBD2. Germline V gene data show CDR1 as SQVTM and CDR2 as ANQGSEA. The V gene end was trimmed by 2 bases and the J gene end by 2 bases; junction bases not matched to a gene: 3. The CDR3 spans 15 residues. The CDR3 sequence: CSVETSGGHTDTQYF. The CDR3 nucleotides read TGCAGCGTTGAAACTAGCGGGGGACACACAGATACGCAGTATTTT.

CDR3 amino acids: CASSVPGQGAEAQHF. The CDR3 nucleotides read TGTGCCAGCAGTGTCCCGGGACAGGGAGCCGAGGCGCAGCATTTT. The rearrangement links TRBV2 to TRBJ2-3, with 9 bases identical to TRBD1. The J call may be in error: the DNA end matches TRBJ1-5 better. CDR3 length: 15 amino acids. Germline CDR1 SNHLY, CDR2 FYNNEI.

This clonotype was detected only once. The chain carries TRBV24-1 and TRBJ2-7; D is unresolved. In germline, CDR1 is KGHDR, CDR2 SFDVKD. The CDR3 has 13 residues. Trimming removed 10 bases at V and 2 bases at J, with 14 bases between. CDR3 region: CATGSSETYEQYF. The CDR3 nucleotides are TGTGCCACAGGGTCTTCCGAGACCTACGAGCAGTACTTC.

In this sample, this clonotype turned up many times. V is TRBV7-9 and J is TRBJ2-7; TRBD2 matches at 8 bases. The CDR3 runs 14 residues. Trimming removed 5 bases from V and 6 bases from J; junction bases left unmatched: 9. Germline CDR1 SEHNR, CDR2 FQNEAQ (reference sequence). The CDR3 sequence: CASSPRGGRTEQYF. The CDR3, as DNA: TGTGCCAGCAGCCCCCGCGGGGGGAGGACCGAGCAGTACTTC.

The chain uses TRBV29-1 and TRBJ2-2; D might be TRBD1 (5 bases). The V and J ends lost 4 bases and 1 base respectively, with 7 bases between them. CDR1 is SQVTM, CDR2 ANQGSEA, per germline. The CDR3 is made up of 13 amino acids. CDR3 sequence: CSVGQMNTGELFF. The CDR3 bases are TGCAGCGTTGGACAGATGAACACCGGGGAGCTGTTTTTT.

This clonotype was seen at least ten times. This chain's CDR3 is CASSMTGTTDNEQFF. The CDR3 nucleotides read TGTGCCAGTAGTATGACCGGGACAACAGACAATGAGCAGTTCTTC. The chain links TRBV19 to TRBJ2-1; tentatively, D is TRBD1 (6 bases). CDR1 and CDR2 from the germline V gene are LNHDA and SQIVND (reference sequence). The V end lost 3 bases, the J end lost 5 bases, and 14 bases lay between the germline ends. This CDR3 region has 15 residues.

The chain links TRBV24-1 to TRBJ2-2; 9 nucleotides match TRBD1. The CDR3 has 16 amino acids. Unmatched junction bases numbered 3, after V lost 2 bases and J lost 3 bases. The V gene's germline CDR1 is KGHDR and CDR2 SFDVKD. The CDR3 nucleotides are TGTGCCACCAGTGATTCGTGGACAGGGGACACCGGGGAGCTGTTTTTT. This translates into CATSDSWTGDTGELFF.

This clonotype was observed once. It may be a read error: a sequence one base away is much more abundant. CDR3 DNA: TGTGCCAGCGGGGTGTCCCCCGACTACGAGCAGTACTTC. Amino acid sequence: CASGVSPDYEQYF. V and J are TRBV6-1 and TRBJ2-7; D unresolved. Trimming removed 8 bases from V and 3 bases from J, with 14 bases in between. This CDR3 is built from 13 residues. Germline assignment: CDR1 MNHNS and CDR2 SASEGT.

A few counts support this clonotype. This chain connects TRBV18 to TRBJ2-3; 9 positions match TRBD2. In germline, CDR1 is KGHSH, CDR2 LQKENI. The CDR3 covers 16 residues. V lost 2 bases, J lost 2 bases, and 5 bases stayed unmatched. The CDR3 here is CASSPTAGGNTDTQYF. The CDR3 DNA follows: TGTGCCAGCTCACCAACCGCGGGAGGGAACACAGATACGCAGTATTTT.